The sequence of this T cell receptor beta chain was determined in a study of beta chain features in type 1 diabetes. General study findings and limits: In the patient group, naive, central memory and Treg TCRB repertoires seemed more alike than in the healthy donor group.

V lost 2 bases and J 5 bases, leaving 6 bases between the germline ends. The CDR3 has 12 residues. Germline V CDR1 and CDR2: GTSNPN, SVGIG (reference sequence). Every bit of the isolated RNA underwent reverse transcription, so sequencing read expressed TCRB transcripts. TCRdb's copy holds only in-frame clones and misses some; the assay was immunoSEQ multiplex PCR. The repertoire holds 110,000 or so clones, with about two fifths as singletons. This clone was seen a few times. Its target is not known. Material for sequencing was stem cell memory CD4+ T cells from blood. The V gene is TRBV30, the J gene TRBJ2-2; D uncertain. The clonotype originates from a woman between 18 and 30 years old in good health. This CDR3 is CAWSSETGELFF. The CDR3 DNA follows: TGTGCCTGGAGTTCCGAGACCGGGGAGCTGTTTTTT.